These T cell receptor beta chains were read from a single sample in a study of CD8+CD57+ T cells in acquired aplastic anemia. In TCRdb, the reads were re-called with MiXCR into one record per CDR3 protein. The table has 150,000 to 200,000 distinct CDR3 sequences, less than 65% seen once; the top ten hold more than 45%. Sequencing was performed on sorted CD4+, CD8+, or CD8+CD57+ T cells (not recorded which) from PBMCs. These receptors all stem from a human donor with severe aplastic anemia or a healthy control (not recorded which). Each CDR3 is given with its conserved first and last residue. The order of the fields is CDR3 protein, CDR3 DNA, clone size, J gene, CDR3 length, V gene, D gene. A D gene is named only where the DNA matches it firmly. Size values are once, few and many counts, or a class for expanded clones, and some rows have none.

CASSEQGRMNTEAFF | TGTGCCAGTAGTGAACAGGGAAGAATGAACACTGAAGCTTTCTTT | . | TRBJ1-1 | 15 | TRBV19 | .
CATGETGSQETQYF | TGTGCCACAGGAGAAACAGGGTCCCAAGAGACCCAGTACTTC | . | TRBJ2-5 | 14 | TRBV10-3 | .
CASQDLLAPAYNEQFF | TGTGCCAGCCAGGACTTACTAGCGCCCGCCTACAATGAGCAGTTCTTC | . | TRBJ2-1 | 16 | TRBV9 | TRBD2
CASSGYNSPLHF | TGTGCCAGCAGCGGGTATAATTCACCCCTCCACTTT | few | TRBJ1-6 | 12 | TRBV9 | .
CASSPPGQGHEQYF | TGCGCCAGCAGCCCGCCGGGACAGGGCCACGAGCAGTACTTC | few | TRBJ2-7 | 14 | TRBV5-1 | TRBD1
CASSGHYSNTEAFF | TGTGCCAGCAGTGGGCACTACTCGAACACTGAAGCTTTCTTT | . | TRBJ1-1 | 14 | TRBV6-1 | .
CASSQDGRLQETQYF | TGTGCCAGCAGCCAAGATGGGAGGCTTCAAGAGACCCAGTACTTC | . | TRBJ2-5 | 15 | TRBV14 | .
CASPSQVLLLVTTEAFF | TGTGCCAGTCCTTCCCAGGTCCTTCTTCTCGTGACCACTGAAGCTTTCTTT | . | TRBJ1-1 | 17 | TRBV19 | .
CSVGTASTASLYEQYF | TGCAGCGTTGGTACAGCGTCGACCGCCTCACTCTACGAGCAGTACTTC | many | TRBJ2-7 | 16 | TRBV29-1 | .
CATSGSTDTQYF | TGTGCCACCAGTGGCTCCACAGATACGCAGTATTTT | few | TRBJ2-3 | 12 | TRBV24-1 | .
CASTIPSTDTQYF | TGTGCCAGCACTATCCCTAGCACAGATACGCAGTATTTT | few | TRBJ2-3 | 13 | TRBV12-3/TRBV12-4 | .
CASSLMPGQGILQYF | TGTGCCAGCAGTTTAATGCCAGGACAGGGGATCTTGCAGTACTTC | . | TRBJ2-7 | 15 | TRBV27 | TRBD1
CASSMGLAGEETQYF | TGTGCCAGTAGTATGGGACTAGCGGGGGAAGAGACCCAGTACTTC | many | TRBJ2-5 | 15 | TRBV19 | TRBD2
CASSLGGEGNYGYTF | TGCGCCAGCAGCTTGGGCGGGGAAGGTAACTATGGCTACACCTTC | . | TRBJ1-2 | 15 | TRBV5-1 | .
CASSFGTGGNQPQHF | TGTGCCAGCAGCTTCGGGACAGGGGGAAATCAGCCCCAGCATTTT | . | TRBJ1-5 | 15 | TRBV7-2 | TRBD1
CAIGGNEQFF | TGTGCCATCGGCGGCAATGAGCAGTTCTTC | . | TRBJ2-1 | 10 | TRBV10-3 | .
CSASALAGEYHEQYF | TGCAGTGCCAGTGCACTAGCGGGAGAATATCACGAGCAGTACTTC | . | TRBJ2-7 | 15 | TRBV20-1 | TRBD2
CASSLGIHGGYEQYF | TGTGCCAGCAGCTTAGGTATTCACGGGGGCTACGAGCAGTACTTC | . | TRBJ2-7 | 15 | TRBV7-9 | .
CSARVSGGDVQPQHF | TGCAGTGCTAGAGTGTCAGGGGGGGACGTTCAGCCCCAGCATTTT | . | TRBJ1-5 | 15 | TRBV20-1 | TRBD1
CASSLSLPGVVGYTF | TGTGCCAGCAGCTTAAGTCTTCCAGGGGTGGTAGGCTACACCTTC | . | TRBJ1-2 | 15 | TRBV7-9 | .
CAIRESPPLYGYTF | TGTGCCATCAGAGAATCGCCGCCCCTCTATGGCTACACCTTC | . | TRBJ1-2 | 14 | TRBV10-3 | .
CASTFGGPGANVLTF | TGTGCCAGCACCTTCGGGGGCCCCGGGGCCAACGTCCTGACTTTC | many | TRBJ2-6 | 15 | TRBV6-5 | .
CATSDAPGTGRGEKLFF | TGTGCCACCAGTGACGCGCCAGGGACAGGGCGAGGGGAAAAACTGTTTTTT | . | TRBJ1-4 | 17 | TRBV24-1 | TRBD1
CSVEPGTSGIGEQFF | TGCAGCGTTGAGCCCGGGACTAGCGGGATTGGAGAGCAGTTCTTC | . | TRBJ2-1 | 15 | TRBV29-1 | TRBD2
CASSLGQGPDTQYF | TGTGCCAGCAGCTTAGGGCAGGGACCAGATACGCAGTATTTT | . | TRBJ2-3 | 14 | TRBV7-9 | .
CASSQEGQGEGDQETQYF | TGTGCCAGCAGCCAAGAGGGCCAAGGCGAAGGGGATCAAGAGACCCAGTACTTC | . | TRBJ2-5 | 18 | TRBV4-2 | .
CASSLASLVAGGKNTEAFF | TGCGCCAGCAGCTTGGCCAGCCTGGTTGCAGGGGGCAAGAACACTGAAGCTTTCTTT | . | TRBJ1-1 | 19 | TRBV5-1 | TRBD1
CASSLAGREQYF | TGTGCCAGCAGCTTAGCCGGGAGGGAGCAGTACTTC | . | TRBJ2-7 | 12 | TRBV7-8 | TRBD2
CASSLAGAGGLETQYF | TGTGCCAGCAGCTTAGCGGGAGCGGGGGGGCTCGAGACCCAGTACTTC | . | TRBJ2-5 | 16 | TRBV7-8 | TRBD2
CSAALVAGVGDTQYF | TGCAGTGCCGCCCTAGTAGCGGGAGTAGGAGATACGCAGTATTTT | . | TRBJ2-3 | 15 | TRBV20-1 | TRBD2
CASSCPETGGNTIYF | TGTGCCAGCAGCTGCCCCGAGACTGGGGGAAACACCATATATTTT | many | TRBJ1-3 | 15 | TRBV12-3/TRBV12-4 | .
CASSPRDTIPTEAFF | TGTGCCAGTAGTCCCCGGGACACTATCCCCACTGAAGCTTTCTTT | . | TRBJ1-1 | 15 | TRBV19 | .
CATSRGQGGNQPQHF | TGTGCCACCAGCAGAGGGCAGGGAGGCAATCAGCCCCAGCATTTT | . | TRBJ1-5 | 15 | TRBV15 | .
CASSPGTGEETQYF | TGTGCCAGCAGCCCCGGGACAGGTGAAGAGACCCAGTACTTC | . | TRBJ2-5 | 14 | TRBV5-4 | TRBD1
CATRGAVYNEQFF | TGTGCCACTCGGGGGGCAGTCTACAATGAGCAGTTCTTC | . | TRBJ2-1 | 13 | TRBV2 | .
CASSQVGTARPQYF | TGCGCCAGCAGCCAAGTGGGGACTGCGAGGCCCCAGTACTTC | once | TRBJ2-7 | 14 | TRBV4-3 | .
CASSADRGDLSRYNEQFF | TGTGCTAGCAGCGCAGACAGGGGTGACCTATCTAGGTACAATGAGCAGTTCTTC | many | TRBJ2-1 | 18 | TRBV7-7 | TRBD1
CASKMTQGASDGYTF | TGTGCCAGTAAAATGACACAGGGGGCGAGTGATGGCTACACCTTC | . | TRBJ1-2 | 15 | TRBV19 | TRBD1
CATSDRTGYQPQHF | TGTGCCACCAGTGACCGGACAGGGTATCAGCCCCAGCATTTT | few | TRBJ1-5 | 14 | TRBV24-1 | TRBD1
CASSLNPRTSSYEQYF | TGTGCCAGCAGCTTAAATCCCCGCACTAGCTCCTACGAGCAGTACTTC | . | TRBJ2-7 | 16 | TRBV7-4 | .
CATSSPLGTSRETNYGYTF | TGTGCCACCAGCAGTCCCCTAGGAACTTCCAGGGAAACTAACTATGGCTACACCTTC | . | TRBJ1-2 | 19 | TRBV15 | .
CSARDRRGAYNEQFF | TGCAGTGCTAGAGATCGACGGGGGGCCTACAATGAGCAGTTCTTC | . | TRBJ2-1 | 15 | TRBV20-1 | TRBD2
CASSLAGTGDPYEQYF | TGTGCTAGCAGCTTAGCGGGGACAGGGGACCCCTACGAGCAGTACTTC | many | TRBJ2-7 | 16 | TRBV7-7 | TRBD1
CASSQNREGTEAFF | TGTGCCAGCAGCCAAAACAGGGAGGGCACTGAAGCTTTCTTT | . | TRBJ1-1 | 14 | TRBV12-3/TRBV12-4 | .
CATSDDPLGAELYF | TGTGCCACCAGTGATGACCCCCTGGGAGCAGAGCTGTATTTT | . | TRBJ2-3 | 14 | TRBV24-1 | .
CASRKQGGTNGKLFF | TGTGCCAGCCGCAAGCAGGGTGGCACTAATGGAAAACTGTTTTTT | . | TRBJ1-4 | 15 | TRBV25-1 | .
CSASHTGDSTEAFF | TGCAGTGCTAGTCATACAGGGGATTCCACTGAAGCTTTCTTT | . | TRBJ1-1 | 14 | TRBV20-1 | TRBD1
CSVDPPGSYGYTF | TGCAGCGTTGATCCCCCGGGGAGCTATGGCTACACCTTC | many | TRBJ1-2 | 13 | TRBV29-1 | .
CSARREANTEAFF | TGCAGTGCCCGCCGGGAGGCCAACACTGAAGCTTTCTTT | . | TRBJ1-1 | 13 | TRBV20-1 | .